This is a list of T cell receptor beta chains from one sample in a study of blood T cells in healthy people across ages. From the 5' RACE reads, TCRdb called clonotypes with MiXCR, one entry per CDR3 protein. This repertoire shows around 1,600,000 distinct CDR3 sequences, roughly two fifths found once; its top ten account for around 4%. The sequenced sample consisted of blood. Receptors were obtained from a woman aged 18-29 years in good health. CDR3s include the opening cysteine and the closing phenylalanine or tryptophan. Each record gives: CDR3 DNA, CDR3 protein, clone size, D gene, V gene, J gene. D genes are given only for firm matches. The size field is filled for only some rows; it gives once, few, many or a size class.

CDR3 DNA: TGTGCCAGCAGCCCATACAGTGGACTCGGGCAGCCCCAGCATTTT
CDR3 protein: CASSPYSGLGQPQHF
clone size: .
D gene: .
V gene: TRBV7-2
J gene: TRBJ1-5

CDR3 DNA: TGTGCCAGCAGTTTTCTTTCGGGGGGACGAATTAAAAACATTCAGTACTTC
CDR3 protein: CASSFLSGGRIKNIQYF
clone size: many
D gene: TRBD2
V gene: TRBV28
J gene: TRBJ2-4

CDR3 DNA: TGTGCCACCAGTGATGAGGGGACCGGCTATGGCTACACCTTC
CDR3 protein: CATSDEGTGYGYTF
clone size: .
D gene: .
V gene: TRBV24-1
J gene: TRBJ1-2

CDR3 DNA: TGTGCCAGCAGCTTAAATGCGGGGGCCGCCCAAGAGACCCAGTACTTC
CDR3 protein: CASSLNAGAAQETQYF
clone size: .
D gene: .
V gene: TRBV7-3
J gene: TRBJ2-5

CDR3 DNA: TGTGCCAGCAGCACACTAGCGACGGTTAAGCAGTACTTC
CDR3 protein: CASSTLATVKQYF
clone size: .
D gene: TRBD2
V gene: TRBV11-2
J gene: TRBJ2-7

CDR3 DNA: TGCGCCGGCGCCCTTAATCCCTTGGCCAAAACAGATACGCAGTATTTT
CDR3 protein: CAGALNPLAKTDTQYF
clone size: .
D gene: .
V gene: TRBV5-1
J gene: TRBJ2-3

CDR3 DNA: TGCGCCAGCAGCTTGGCCTTGGGAGGGTTATATAATGAGCAGTTCTTC
CDR3 protein: CASSLALGGLYNEQFF
clone size: .
D gene: TRBD2
V gene: TRBV5-1
J gene: TRBJ2-1

CDR3 DNA: TGTGCCAGCAGTTATGACAGTGAAAATTCACCCCTCCACTTT
CDR3 protein: CASSYDSENSPLHF
clone size: .
D gene: .
V gene: TRBV6-6
J gene: TRBJ1-6

CDR3 DNA: TGCGCCAGCAGCTTGGACGGCAGGGGTACCTACGAGCAGTACTTC
CDR3 protein: CASSLDGRGTYEQYF
clone size: few
D gene: .
V gene: TRBV5-1
J gene: TRBJ2-7

CDR3 DNA: TGTGCCAGCAGTGCCCGAAGTATACGCTCCCACAATGAGCAGTTCTTC
CDR3 protein: CASSARSIRSHNEQFF
clone size: .
D gene: .
V gene: TRBV12-3/TRBV12-4
J gene: TRBJ2-1

CDR3 DNA: TGCAGTGCTAGGGGACAGGCGGAGGAAAAACTGTTTTTT
CDR3 protein: CSARGQAEEKLFF
clone size: few
D gene: TRBD1
V gene: TRBV20-1
J gene: TRBJ1-4

CDR3 DNA: TGTGCCAGCAGACCCCAGGGGATCTACAATGAGCAGTTCTTC
CDR3 protein: CASRPQGIYNEQFF
clone size: .
D gene: .
V gene: TRBV6-1
J gene: TRBJ2-1

CDR3 DNA: TGTGCCAGCAGCCAAGGAGTCCTAGCGGTTTTCACCGGGGAGCTGTTTTTT
CDR3 protein: CASSQGVLAVFTGELFF
clone size: few
D gene: TRBD2
V gene: TRBV3-1
J gene: TRBJ2-2

CDR3 DNA: TGTGCCAGCAGGAGAGGTAGCGTCACGCCCCAGTACTTC
CDR3 protein: CASRRGSVTPQYF
clone size: few
D gene: .
V gene: TRBV12-3/TRBV12-4
J gene: TRBJ2-5

CDR3 DNA: TGTGCCACCCAGCGTAAATCGGGGCTTTATCACCCTGAAGCTTTCTTT
CDR3 protein: CATQRKSGLYHPEAFF
clone size: .
D gene: .
V gene: TRBV15
J gene: TRBJ1-1

CDR3 DNA: TGTGCCAGCAGTGTAAACAGGGGTGGAAGGCTAAATGAGCAGTTCTTC
CDR3 protein: CASSVNRGGRLNEQFF
clone size: .
D gene: TRBD1
V gene: TRBV6-1
J gene: TRBJ2-1

CDR3 DNA: TGTGCCAGCAGCTGGACAGGGACTGGGGCCAACGTCCTGACTTTC
CDR3 protein: CASSWTGTGANVLTF
clone size: .
D gene: TRBD1
V gene: TRBV7-9
J gene: TRBJ2-6

CDR3 DNA: TGTGCCACCAGTGATTTCAGGGGAGCAGATACGCAGTATTTT
CDR3 protein: CATSDFRGADTQYF
clone size: .
D gene: .
V gene: TRBV24-1
J gene: TRBJ2-3

CDR3 DNA: TGTGCCAGCAGTCTTCGGAGACAGCCCCAGCATTTT
CDR3 protein: CASSLRRQPQHF
clone size: few
D gene: .
V gene: TRBV28
J gene: TRBJ1-5

CDR3 DNA: TGCAGCGTGGACGGGACTAGGAATGAGCAGTTCTTC
CDR3 protein: CSVDGTRNEQFF
clone size: many
D gene: TRBD2
V gene: TRBV29-1
J gene: TRBJ2-1

CDR3 DNA: TGTGCCAGCAGCTTAGTTTCTGTCTACGAGCAGTACTTC
CDR3 protein: CASSLVSVYEQYF
clone size: few
D gene: .
V gene: TRBV11-2
J gene: TRBJ2-7

CDR3 DNA: TGCAGTGCTCCACAGGGAGGGAGCGGGGAACTGTTTTTT
CDR3 protein: CSAPQGGSGELFF
clone size: few
D gene: .
V gene: TRBV20-1
J gene: TRBJ1-4

CDR3 DNA: TGCGCCAGCAGCCAAGATACACAGGGTTACGATCAGCCCCAGCATTTT
CDR3 protein: CASSQDTQGYDQPQHF
clone size: .
D gene: .
V gene: TRBV4-3
J gene: TRBJ1-5

CDR3 DNA: TGTGCCGGCAGTTACTCGTCGTCAGGTTCCGCTTTCTTT
CDR3 protein: CAGSYSSSGSAFF
clone size: .
D gene: .
V gene: TRBV6-5
J gene: TRBJ1-1

CDR3 DNA: TGTGCCAGCAGTTTAAGGATATCCCAAGAGACCCAGTACTTC
CDR3 protein: CASSLRISQETQYF
clone size: .
D gene: .
V gene: TRBV12-3/TRBV12-4
J gene: TRBJ2-5

CDR3 DNA: TGTGCCAGCAATTCAAGGGGGGGCCACAGCTCCTACAATGAGCAGTTCTTC
CDR3 protein: CASNSRGGHSSYNEQFF
clone size: .
D gene: .
V gene: TRBV11-3
J gene: TRBJ2-1

CDR3 DNA: TGTGCCAGCAGTGAAAATTTTATGGTTGCCAAAAACATTCAGTACTTC
CDR3 protein: CASSENFMVAKNIQYF
clone size: many
D gene: .
V gene: TRBV6-1
J gene: TRBJ2-4

CDR3 DNA: TGCAGCGTCCCAAGGACGGCGTACAATGAGCAGTACTTC
CDR3 protein: CSVPRTAYNEQYF
clone size: .
D gene: .
V gene: TRBV29-1
J gene: TRBJ2-7

CDR3 DNA: TGCAGCGTTGATCAGGGAAACACCGGGGAGCTGTTTTTT
CDR3 protein: CSVDQGNTGELFF
clone size: .
D gene: .
V gene: TRBV29-1
J gene: TRBJ2-2

CDR3 DNA: TGCGCCAGCAGTCAGGGTCCAGGGGATTTTCAGCCCCAGCATTTT
CDR3 protein: CASSQGPGDFQPQHF
clone size: few
D gene: .
V gene: TRBV4-1
J gene: TRBJ1-5

CDR3 DNA: TGCGCCAGCAGCCAAGATGGGACTAGCGGGATAGGAGGCTCCTACGAGCAGTACTTC
CDR3 protein: CASSQDGTSGIGGSYEQYF
clone size: few
D gene: TRBD2
V gene: TRBV4-1
J gene: TRBJ2-7

CDR3 DNA: TGTGCCAGCAGCCCTAAGCGGGGACTAGGGGAAGAGACCCAGTACTTC
CDR3 protein: CASSPKRGLGEETQYF
clone size: .
D gene: TRBD2
V gene: TRBV3-1
J gene: TRBJ2-5

CDR3 DNA: TGTGCCAGCAGCCCTAGGGCCACAGGGGCAGGTCGAAGCAATCAGCCCCAGCATTTT
CDR3 protein: CASSPRATGAGRSNQPQHF
clone size: few
D gene: .
V gene: TRBV21-1
J gene: TRBJ1-5

CDR3 DNA: TGTGCCAGCAGTAACCATCTGGCGCGGGGCTACAATGAGCAGTTCTTC
CDR3 protein: CASSNHLARGYNEQFF
clone size: .
D gene: .
V gene: TRBV6-5
J gene: TRBJ2-1

CDR3 DNA: TGTGCCAGCAGCTTTCTGGACAGCCCCTACGAGCAGTACTTC
CDR3 protein: CASSFLDSPYEQYF
clone size: few
D gene: .
V gene: TRBV7-2
J gene: TRBJ2-7

CDR3 DNA: TGTGCCAGCAGTGGCGACGTGCAAGAGACCCAGTACTTC
CDR3 protein: CASSGDVQETQYF
clone size: .
D gene: .
V gene: TRBV6-1
J gene: TRBJ2-5

CDR3 DNA: TGTGCCAGCAGTTGGCTTGGGGGGACTAGCGGGAAAGATACGCAGTATTTT
CDR3 protein: CASSWLGGTSGKDTQYF
clone size: .
D gene: TRBD2
V gene: TRBV6-5
J gene: TRBJ2-3

CDR3 DNA: TGTGCCAGCAGCCCAGCGGGAGCGGGTGAGCAGTTCTTC
CDR3 protein: CASSPAGAGEQFF
clone size: .
D gene: TRBD2
V gene: TRBV12-3/TRBV12-4
J gene: TRBJ2-1

CDR3 DNA: TGCGCCAGCGGCCAAGGCGTTTATGGGGGGCCTCGGGCTTTCTTT
CDR3 protein: CASGQGVYGGPRAFF
clone size: .
D gene: .
V gene: TRBV4-3
J gene: TRBJ1-1

CDR3 DNA: TGTGCCAGCAGGGGTGAGGCGGGTATAGCTTTCTTT
CDR3 protein: CASRGEAGIAFF
clone size: few
D gene: .
V gene: TRBV12-3/TRBV12-4
J gene: TRBJ1-1

CDR3 DNA: TGTGCCAGCAGTGAGAGTGTCTCCTACGAGCAGTACTTC
CDR3 protein: CASSESVSYEQYF
clone size: .
D gene: .
V gene: TRBV2
J gene: TRBJ2-7

CDR3 DNA: TGCAGTGCTCCCAACGGACAGGGGACCCGCGAGCAGTACTTC
CDR3 protein: CSAPNGQGTREQYF
clone size: .
D gene: TRBD1
V gene: TRBV20-1
J gene: TRBJ2-7

CDR3 DNA: TGTGCCAGTAGTATGGCTTACAATGAGCAGTTCTTC
CDR3 protein: CASSMAYNEQFF
clone size: .
D gene: .
V gene: TRBV19
J gene: TRBJ2-1

CDR3 DNA: TGCGCCAGCAGCCCACTGGGAGGGATCTATGAGCAGTTCTTC
CDR3 protein: CASSPLGGIYEQFF
clone size: few
D gene: TRBD2
V gene: TRBV4-3
J gene: TRBJ2-1

CDR3 DNA: TGTGCCAGCAGGAGACCCGGGAGGGTGGACGAGCAGTACTTC
CDR3 protein: CASRRPGRVDEQYF
clone size: once
D gene: TRBD2
V gene: TRBV11-2
J gene: TRBJ2-7

CDR3 DNA: TGTGCCAGCAGCGTAGATGTTCGCAACACTGAAGCTTTCTTT
CDR3 protein: CASSVDVRNTEAFF
clone size: once
D gene: .
V gene: TRBV9
J gene: TRBJ1-1

CDR3 DNA: TGTGCCAGCAGCTTGGGGTTCCGGGACGGTCCAGATACGCAGTATTTT
CDR3 protein: CASSLGFRDGPDTQYF
clone size: .
D gene: .
V gene: TRBV5-6
J gene: TRBJ2-3

CDR3 DNA: TGCAGTGCTATTAGCGGGAGCATCTACGAGCAGTACTTC
CDR3 protein: CSAISGSIYEQYF
clone size: few
D gene: TRBD2
V gene: TRBV20-1
J gene: TRBJ2-7

CDR3 DNA: TGCGCCAGCAGCCAATCCCCGGGGAGGCTAGTTGGTGGCTACACCTTC
CDR3 protein: CASSQSPGRLVGGYTF
clone size: .
D gene: .
V gene: TRBV4-3
J gene: TRBJ1-2

CDR3 DNA: TGTGCCAGCAGCTTAGTGGGCAGATCCTCCTATAATTCACCCCTCCACTTT
CDR3 protein: CASSLVGRSSYNSPLHF
clone size: .
D gene: .
V gene: TRBV7-2
J gene: TRBJ1-6

CDR3 DNA: TGCAGTGCTAACTCGCTAGCGGGGTCCACAGATACGCAGTATTTT
CDR3 protein: CSANSLAGSTDTQYF
clone size: .
D gene: TRBD2
V gene: TRBV20-1
J gene: TRBJ2-3

CDR3 DNA: TGCGCCAGCAGCCAAGGGACAGGCTCTACCTACAATGAGCAGTTCTTC
CDR3 protein: CASSQGTGSTYNEQFF
clone size: .
D gene: TRBD1
V gene: TRBV4-3
J gene: TRBJ2-1

CDR3 DNA: TGCAGCGTTGAAAAGGAACCGGGCTATGGCTACACCTTC
CDR3 protein: CSVEKEPGYGYTF
clone size: few
D gene: .
V gene: TRBV29-1
J gene: TRBJ1-2

CDR3 DNA: TGTGCCAGCAGTGAATTGCGTAGGGGGGGCTACGAGCAGTACTTC
CDR3 protein: CASSELRRGGYEQYF
clone size: few
D gene: .
V gene: TRBV2
J gene: TRBJ2-7

CDR3 DNA: TGCAGCGTGAACCGGGACAGGGGGCTCGATACGCAGTATTTT
CDR3 protein: CSVNRDRGLDTQYF
clone size: .
D gene: TRBD1
V gene: TRBV29-1
J gene: TRBJ2-3

CDR3 DNA: TGCGCCAGCGGGACAGGGCAGAATGAAAAACTGTTTTTT
CDR3 protein: CASGTGQNEKLFF
clone size: .
D gene: TRBD1
V gene: TRBV5-1
J gene: TRBJ1-4

CDR3 DNA: TGTGCCACCAGCAATAGGGACGGTAAAAACATTCAGTACTTC
CDR3 protein: CATSNRDGKNIQYF
clone size: .
D gene: .
V gene: TRBV15
J gene: TRBJ2-4

CDR3 DNA: TGTGCCAGCAGTCGGGGAGCGGGGGGCACAGATACGCAGTATTTT
CDR3 protein: CASSRGAGGTDTQYF
clone size: few
D gene: TRBD2
V gene: TRBV27
J gene: TRBJ2-3

CDR3 DNA: TGTGCCAGCAGTGATTACAGGGTATCCTACAATGAGCAGTTCTTC
CDR3 protein: CASSDYRVSYNEQFF
clone size: few
D gene: .
V gene: TRBV6-1
J gene: TRBJ2-1

CDR3 DNA: TGTGCCAGCAGCTTTGAAATCGGAGCTTTCTTT
CDR3 protein: CASSFEIGAFF
clone size: .
D gene: .
V gene: TRBV7-9
J gene: TRBJ1-1